The text below deals with one TCR beta chain. This sample was included in a study of blood T cells in healthy people across ages. It was with a sample-barcoded 5' primer and a J-beta primer mix that a second PCR of roughly 7 to 12 cycles was run. TCRdb analysed the 5' RACE reads with MiXCR anew, one entry per CDR3 protein. Among 750,000 or so distinct CDR3 sequences listed, roughly 25% were seen once. The CDR3 runs 17 residues. The V end was cut by 2 bases, the J end by 4 bases, with 20 bases between. Germline V gene data show CDR1 as MGHRA and CDR2 as YSYEKL. These same records also appear under a second study, on T cells of mothers and their children. From that second work: For the second PCR, the M1S primer put in sample barcodes and 2-4 random nucleotides.

The sample taken for sequencing was blood. This receptor was taken from a boy aged 5 to 17 in good health. The chain carries TRBV4-1 and TRBJ1-1; D remains ambiguous. The DNA of the CDR3 is TGCGCCAGCAGCCAATCGGACGAAAGGGTGGTGGGCACTGAAGCTTTCTTT. Protein product: CASSQSDERVVGTEAFF.